A single sample gave rise to the 21 T cell receptor beta chains below, sequenced in a study of T-cell reconstitution after alpha-beta-depleted transplantation in children. Unique molecular identifiers featured in how the TCRbeta library was prepared. TCRdb reprocessed the PCR reads with MiXCR, giving one entry per CDR3 protein. The data show 420,000 or so distinct CDR3 sequences, 11% seen once. Here the sequenced sample was PBMCs from the stem cell graft donor, taken from the stem cell graft. These receptors came from a human donor who donated a stem cell graft to a child with acute myeloid leukemia.

Many counts were recorded for this clonotype. The chain uses TRBV5-1 and TRBJ2-5; no definite D call. The CDR3 is made up of 12 amino acids. V was trimmed by 6 bases and J by 0 bases, leaving 6 bases between them. The germline gives CDR1 SGHRS, CDR2 YFSETQ. CDR3 residues: CASTWDQETQYF. The CDR3 DNA is TGCGCCAGCACCTGGGACCAAGAGACCCAGTACTTC.

V and J are TRBV20-1 and TRBJ2-7; TRBD2 is a possible D gene (6 bases). The CDR3 spans 13 residues. The ends were cut back, 1 base at V and 3 bases at J, with 10 bases in the middle. Germline V lookup: CDR1 DFQATT, CDR2 SNEGSKA (reference sequence). The CDR3 bases are TGCAGTGCTAGAGGGGGAGGCCGCTACGAGCAGTACTTC. Amino acids: CSARGGGRYEQYF.

This clonotype was recorded a few times. The chain carries TRBV11-2 and TRBJ2-5, with 8 bases fitting TRBD1. V was clipped by 4 bases and J by 7 bases; unmatched bases: 11. The CDR3 extends over 15 amino acids. Germline loops: CDR1 SGHAT, CDR2 FQNNGV. The CDR3 is CASSSIDRGIWTQYF. CDR3 sequence (DNA): TGTGCCAGCAGCTCCATTGACAGGGGAATTTGGACCCAGTACTTC.

This clonotype was counted many times. The CDR3 is CASSLRTGAGELFF. The CDR3 nucleotides read TGTGCCAGCAGCTTGCGGACAGGGGCCGGGGAGCTGTTTTTT. The chain is built from TRBV5-5 and TRBJ2-2; 9 bases fit TRBD1. The V and J ends lost 1 base and 6 bases, in that order; junction bases with no gene match: 1. Germline CDR1 and CDR2: SGHKS and YYEKEE (reference sequence). CDR3 length equals 14 residues.

V gene TRBV27 combines with J gene TRBJ2-2; the D is unclear. CDR3 size: 14 residues. V was cut by 2 bases and J by 4 bases, with 8 bases left in between. Looked up from germline, CDR1 is MNHEY and CDR2 is SMNVEV (reference sequence). CDR3 in amino acids: CASSLVGITGELFF. The CDR3 DNA reads TGTGCCAGCAGTTTAGTGGGAATCACCGGGGAGCTGTTTTTT.

The table lists this clonotype with many counts. The genes are TRBV12-3 or TRBV12-4 and TRBJ1-5, with 7 positions matching TRBD1. This CDR3 is 14 amino acids long. V gave up 5 bases and J gave up 2 bases; unmatched junction bases: 3. The CDR3 here is CASSTGTGNQPQHF. CDR3 in DNA: TGTGCCAGCAGTACCGGGACAGGCAATCAGCCCCAGCATTTT.

The rearrangement joins TRBV7-2 to TRBJ1-1, with D perhaps TRBD1 (6 bases). The length of the CDR3 is 12 residues. Germline lookup yields CDR1 SGHTA and CDR2 FQGNSA. V lost 7 bases and J 1 base, leaving 7 bases between the germline ends. CDR3 sequence: CASTGENTEAFF. The CDR3 region has the DNA TGTGCCAGCACAGGGGAGAACACTGAAGCTTTCTTT.

The table lists this clonotype with a few counts. V gene TRBV5-1 combines with J gene TRBJ1-1, with a tentative D call TRBD1 (5 bases). Looked up from germline, CDR1 is SGHRS and CDR2 is YFSETQ. The CDR3 length is 14 residues. Trimming took off 2 bases at V and 3 bases at J, with 11 bases between the two ends. The CDR3 loop is CASSFVGRDTEAFF. Here the CDR3 DNA reads TGCGCCAGCAGCTTTGTGGGCAGGGACACTGAAGCTTTCTTT.

This clonotype was observed a handful of times. The chain joins TRBV9 to TRBJ2-5; the match to TRBD2 covers 7 bases. The CDR3 is 13 amino acids. Germline V gives CDR1 SGDLS, CDR2 YYNGEE. V trimming: 5 bases; J trimming: 5 bases; junction bases outside the gene matches: 6. This CDR3 reads CASRGGSEETQYF. DNA of the CDR3: TGTGCCAGCAGGGGGGGGTCCGAGGAGACCCAGTACTTC. Filled out from reference TRBV9 and TRBJ2-5, the complete variable domain reads DSGVTQTPKHLITATGQRVTLRCSPRSGDLSVYWYQQSLDQGLQFLIQYYNGEERAKGNILERFSAQQFPDLHSELNLSSLELGDSALYFCASRGGSEETQYFGPGTRLLVL.

This clonotype was seen at least ten times. The chain joins TRBV5-1 to TRBJ2-1; 8 bases map to TRBD2. Germline CDR1 is SGHRS and CDR2 is YFSETQ. The CDR3 is 15 residues long. Trimming at V came to 1 base and at J to 3 bases, leaving 3 bases not matched to a gene. For the CDR3, the DNA is TGCGCCAGCAGCTTGATTGGGACTAGCTACAATGAGCAGTTCTTC. Translating gives CASSLIGTSYNEQFF.

V and J are TRBV12-3 or TRBV12-4 and TRBJ1-6; tentative D call: TRBD1 (6 bases). This CDR3 comprises 13 residues. V lost 5 bases and J 8 bases, leaving 10 bases between the germline ends. CDR3 sequence (DNA): TGTGCCAGCAGTCCGGGGGCTCATTCACCCCTCCACTTT. Translating gives CASSPGAHSPLHF.

The rearrangement uses TRBV18 and TRBJ2-5; a weak D match, TRBD1 (5 bases). The germline V and J ends were trimmed by 6 bases and 2 bases, with 13 bases remaining between them. Germline V gene data show CDR1 as KGHSH and CDR2 as LQKENI. The CDR3 is made up of 14 amino acids. In DNA form, the CDR3 reads TGTGCCAGCTCTCGTGGGGCGCAGCAAGAGACCCAGTACTTC. As protein: CASSRGAQQETQYF.

In this sample, this clonotype turned up a few times. The V and J genes are TRBV20-1 and TRBJ1-5; a possible D gene is TRBD1 (6 bases). The CDR3 runs 15 residues. The ends were cut back, 0 bases at V and 2 bases at J, with 11 bases in the middle. Looked up from germline, CDR1 is DFQATT and CDR2 is SNEGSKA (reference sequence). The CDR3, as DNA: TGCAGTGCTAGAGAGTCCAGGGGCGGCAATCAGCCCCAGCATTTT. Its translation is CSARESRGGNQPQHF.

This clonotype was found a few times. This sequence joins TRBV27 and TRBJ1-2; tentatively, D is TRBD1 (6 bases). The CDR3 length is 14 residues. V dropped 5 bases and J dropped 7 bases, with 17 bases sitting between them. Looked up from germline, CDR1 is MNHEY and CDR2 is SMNVEV (reference sequence). CDR3 residues: CASSRGGARGGYTF. Written as DNA, the CDR3 is TGTGCCAGCAGTCGGGGGGGCGCCCGGGGTGGCTACACCTTC.

This clonotype has only a few counts. V and J are TRBV9 and TRBJ2-6; D may be TRBD1 (6 bases). There are 17 residues in the CDR3. Germline CDR1 SGDLS, CDR2 YYNGEE. Between the trimmed V and J ends, which lost 0 bases and 2 bases, there was a span of 12 bases. The CDR3 is CASSVASGATGANVLTF. DNA for the CDR3: TGTGCCAGCAGCGTAGCGTCAGGGGCTACTGGGGCCAACGTCCTGACTTTC.

The rearrangement joins TRBV20-1 to TRBJ1-3, with D possibly being TRBD1 (5 bases). The CDR3 totals 15 residues. V was pared by 3 bases and J by 0 bases, with 12 bases between. Germline lookup yields CDR1 DFQATT and CDR2 SNEGSKA (reference sequence). CDR3 loop: CSARGLTHSGNTIYF. DNA for the CDR3: TGCAGTGCTAGGGGACTAACCCACTCTGGAAACACCATATATTTT.

In this sample, this clonotype turned up a few times. The gene calls are TRBV2 and TRBJ2-1; TRBD2 is a possible D gene (5 bases). Germline V gene lookup returns CDR1 SNHLY and CDR2 FYNNEI. This CDR3 region has 11 residues. Trimming took off 7 bases at V and 14 bases at J, with 15 bases between the two ends. CDR3 coding DNA: TGTGCCAGCACTCTGCCGGGAAGGAAGTTCTTC. This gives the protein CASTLPGRKFF.

In its sample, this clonotype was seen many times. The rearrangement joins TRBV6-6 to TRBJ1-6; D uncertain. V was cut by 4 bases and J by 8 bases, with 9 bases left in between. The CDR3 covers 13 residues. Germline CDR1 MNHNY, CDR2 SVGAGI (reference sequence). The chain's CDR3 is CASSLEGYSPLHF. DNA of the CDR3: TGTGCCAGCAGTTTAGAGGGATATTCACCCCTCCACTTT.

This clonotype was recorded many times. This chain links TRBV3-1 with TRBJ2-5; 8 nucleotides align to TRBD1. V trimming: 2 bases; J trimming: 4 bases; junction bases outside the gene matches: 3. The germline V gene has CDR1 LGHDT and CDR2 YNNKEL (reference sequence). This CDR3 has 14 amino acids. The CDR3 loop is CASSQRTGRETQYF. The CDR3 nucleotides are TGTGCCAGCAGCCAAAGGACAGGGAGAGAGACCCAGTACTTC.

This clonotype was recorded a few times. An end of the junction differs from the germline gene, which may be a read error. This sequence joins TRBV19 and TRBJ2-1; TRBD1 agrees at 11 bases. The V gene's germline CDR1 is LNHDA and CDR2 SQIVND (reference sequence). There are 16 residues in the CDR3. The CDR3 coding sequence is TGTGCCAGTAGTACAGCAGGACAGGGGGCGCGTCCCGACCAGGTCTTC. It specifies CASSTAGQGARPDQVF.

There are a few counts of this clonotype. The chain combines TRBV7-2 with TRBJ2-3; TRBD2 is a possible D gene (5 bases). The CDR3 has 16 residues. V was pared by 5 bases and J by 7 bases, with 22 bases between. Germline assignment: CDR1 SGHTA and CDR2 FQGNSA. The DNA of the CDR3 is TGTGCCAGCAGCCCCCCGGGGAGCCGCCTGAGGAATACGCAGTATTTT. This translates into CASSPPGSRLRNTQYF.